Below are 22 T cell receptor beta chains sequenced from a single sample in a study of regulatory T cells in long-lasting Graves disease (dated by TCRdb to 2020 to 2023). Receptor libraries were prepared by multiplex PCR. Sequencing was carried out with an Illumina HiSeq 4000. To build TCR beta libraries, CDR3 regions were amplified by Arm-PCR using iRepertoire HTBI primers. TCRdb took the public reads, trimmed them with fastp at Q25, ran MiXCR for clone calling and kept in-frame beta chains. Rows with one shared CDR3 protein collapse into an entry with the most common genes and DNA. This sample gives 400,000 to 550,000 distinct CDR3 sequences in total; over 15% of them show up just once. Around 11% of the sample lies in the top ten. The intended sense of this specimen's time point label: newly diagnosed GD, antithyroid drugs for less than 3 months. For both TCR sequencing and RNA sequencing, RNA was extracted from PBMCs in TRIzol.

The same data also went into a second study, on T cells in Graves' hyperthyroidism and ophthalmopathy.

Sequencing was performed on peripheral blood mononuclear cells (PBMCs), taken at new diagnosis, from a patient treated with antithyroid drugs. Source of these receptors: a woman in her twenties or thirties with Graves disease. Donor details come from another sample of the same person, matched by shared clones.

The J gene is TRBJ2-2, the V gene TRBV19; no clear D. The CDR3 contains 14 residues. Trimming cost V 2 bases and J 2 bases, with 6 bases left between them. CDR1 and CDR2 (germline): LNHDA, SQIVND (reference sequence). The CDR3 DNA sequence: TGTGCCAGTAGTATAATCGAAAACACCGGGGAGCTGTTTTTT. This codes for CASSIIENTGELFF.

This clonotype was detected ten times or more. DNA of the CDR3: TGCGCCAGCAGCCGGACCCTCGAAGGTGACGCTGGGCAGTTCTTC. Its protein is CASSRTLEGDAGQFF. The rearrangement links TRBV5-1 to TRBJ2-1; D is ambiguous. The V gene lost 4 bases and the J gene lost 12 bases, with 23 bases spanning the gap. Germline V CDR1 and CDR2: SGHRS, YFSETQ. This CDR3 region has 15 residues.

This clonotype has a count of ten or more. The chain has TRBV3-1 and TRBJ1-1; D is possibly TRBD1 (5 bases). The V gene lost 3 bases and the J gene lost 6 bases, with 14 bases spanning the gap. The germline V gene has CDR1 LGHDT and CDR2 YNNKEL (reference sequence). The CDR3 spans 14 residues. The CDR3, as DNA: TGTGCCAGCAGCCACTTCGACAGACCTTCTGAAGCTTTCTTT. Translating it yields CASSHFDRPSEAFF.

In this sample, this clonotype turned up many times. This chain connects TRBV29-1 to TRBJ2-1; D tentatively reads TRBD1 or TRBD2 (6 bases each). This CDR3 has 14 amino acids. CDR1 is SQVTM and CDR2 is ANQGSEA in the germline V gene. V was clipped by 6 bases and J by 2 bases, with 14 bases between them. The CDR3: CSVKDGGAYNEQFF. In nucleotides, the CDR3 is TGCAGCGTAAAGGACGGGGGCGCCTACAATGAGCAGTTCTTC.

CDR3: CASSPGGHTGELFF. As DNA, the CDR3 is TGTGCCAGCAGCCCAGGGGGCCATACCGGGGAGCTGTTTTTT. The rearrangement links TRBV7-3 to TRBJ2-2; TRBD1 matches 8 bases. The V segment lost 5 bases and the J segment 5 bases; nucleotides outside the gene matches: 4. Germline CDR1 reads SGHTA; CDR2 reads FQGTGA. This CDR3 has 14 residues.

This clonotype was seen at least ten times. The chain has TRBV12-3 or TRBV12-4 and TRBJ2-7, with TRBD1 matching over 8 bases. V dropped 5 bases and J dropped 5; count of bases not matched to a gene: 8. The CDR3 consists of 14 residues. CDR3 region: CASSQERTGNEQYF. The CDR3 bases are TGTGCCAGCAGTCAAGAAAGGACAGGGAACGAGCAGTACTTC.

The chain joins TRBV28 to TRBJ2-3; D possibly corresponds to TRBD2 (5 bases). The CDR3 loop spans 15 amino acids. Trimming left V 5 bases short and J 1 base short, with 13 bases between. Germline CDR1 reads MDHEN; CDR2 reads SYDVKM. The CDR3 reads CASSRLDGGTDTQYF. CDR3 sequence (DNA): TGTGCCAGCAGTCGACTCGACGGGGGCACAGATACGCAGTATTTT.

About this clonotype: With a far larger clone one base away, a read error is the likely cause. The chain recombines TRBV6-1 with TRBJ1-1; D gene unclear. This CDR3 is built from 13 residues. CDR1 and CDR2 (germline): MNHNS, SASEGT. This CDR3 reads CTSKGPMNTEAFF. The CDR3 nucleotides are TGTACCAGCAAAGGACCTATGAACACTGAAGCTTTCTTT.

This clonotype has a count of ten or more. V usage is TRBV11-2 and J usage is TRBJ1-5; no clear D gene. Trimming left V 4 bases short and J 7 bases short, with 11 bases between. There are 13 residues in the CDR3. The V gene's germline CDR1 is SGHAT and CDR2 FQNNGV. CDR3 nucleotide sequence: TGTGCCAGCAGCTCGATCTTAGGCCAGCCCCAGCATTTT. Translated, it gives CASSSILGQPQHF.

This clonotype was seen ten or more times. V and J are TRBV7-2 and TRBJ1-1; D unresolved. Germline V gives CDR1 SGHTA, CDR2 FQGNSA. Trimming left V 4 bases short and J 2 bases short, with 29 bases between. The CDR3 has 20 amino acids. The CDR3 DNA follows: TGTGCCAGCAGCTCTAAGTGGGTAGCAGGACGCCGATTTTTAAACACTGAAGCTTTCTTT. Protein product: CASSSKWVAGRRFLNTEAFF.

This clonotype was seen ten or more times. This chain uses TRBV3-1 with TRBJ1-5, with D perhaps TRBD1 (6 bases). This CDR3 contains 15 residues. Germline CDR1 is LGHDT and CDR2 is YNNKEL (reference sequence). V was cut by 4 bases and J by 7 bases, with 17 bases left in between. The CDR3 loop is CASSPLQGIGQPQHF. Written as DNA, the CDR3 is TGTGCCAGCAGCCCTCTACAGGGTATAGGGCAGCCCCAGCATTTT. Full variable domain (remainder filled in from reference TRBV3-1 and TRBJ1-5): DTAVSQTPKYLVTQMGNDKSIKCEQNLGHDTMYWYKQDSKKFLKIMFSYNNKELIINETVPNRFSPKSPDKAHLNLHINSLELGDSAVYFCASSPLQGIGQPQHFGDGTRLSIL.

This clonotype was observed at least ten times. The gene calls are TRBV3-1 and TRBJ2-1; TRBD2 matches 10 bases. With 1 base clipped from V and 5 bases from J, the junction kept 14 bases outside the gene matches. This CDR3 spans 19 amino acids. Germline values: CDR1 LGHDT, CDR2 YNNKEL (reference sequence). DNA for the CDR3: TGTGCCAGCAGCCAAGGATTGCTAGCGGGAGATTGGGGGAACAATGAGCAGTTCTTC. Encoded protein: CASSQGLLAGDWGNNEQFF.

This clonotype has a handful of counts. CDR3: CASIPEGQGGPQPQHF. Written as DNA, the CDR3 is TGTGCCAGCATCCCCGAGGGTCAGGGAGGACCCCAGCCCCAGCATTTT. The chain recombines TRBV28 with TRBJ1-5; maybe TRBD1 (5 bases). CDR1 is MDHEN, CDR2 SYDVKM, per germline. This CDR3 contains 16 residues. The ends were cut back, 7 bases at V and 7 bases at J, with 23 bases in the middle.

A few counts support this clonotype. The chain employs TRBV10-1 and TRBJ2-7; weak D call: TRBD1 (6 bases). The CDR3 consists of 14 residues. Per the germline V gene, CDR1 is WNHNN and CDR2 is SYGVQD (reference sequence). The V end was cut by 0 bases, the J end by 3 bases, with 9 bases between. CDR3 sequence: CASSESTGIYEQYF. The DNA of the CDR3 is TGCGCCAGCAGTGAGTCGACAGGAATCTACGAGCAGTACTTC.

There are many counts of this clonotype. The rearrangement joins TRBV7-9 to TRBJ2-7; TRBD1 is a possible D gene (6 bases). Trimming left V 5 bases short and J 2 bases short, with 16 bases between. CDR3 length equals 15 residues. Germline CDR1 reads SEHNR; CDR2 reads FQNEAQ (reference sequence). CDR3 loop: CASSVERGQPYEQYF. In nucleotides, the CDR3 is TGTGCCAGCAGCGTGGAAAGGGGACAACCCTACGAGCAGTACTTC.

In this sample, this clonotype turned up many times. The V gene is TRBV6-2 or TRBV6-3, the J gene TRBJ1-4; tentatively, D is TRBD1 (5 bases). CDR1 is MNHEY, CDR2 SVGEGT, per germline. V was pared by 8 bases and J by 4 bases, with 14 bases between. This CDR3 is 14 amino acids long. The CDR3 sequence is CASGPWGRNEKLFF. As DNA, the CDR3 is TGTGCCAGCGGTCCGTGGGGACGTAATGAAAAACTGTTTTTT.

Concerning this clonotype itself: The junction departs from the called germline gene at one end, perhaps through a read error. The rearrangement links TRBV7-9 to TRBJ2-5; no reliable D call. Germline CDR1 and CDR2: SEHNR and FQNEAQ (reference sequence). This CDR3 is 16 amino acids long. The CDR3 region is CASSLGVGLGQEPQYF. CDR3 DNA: TGCGCCAGCAGCTTAGGCGTCGGGCTTGGGCAAGAGCCCCAGTACTTC.

This chain's CDR3 is CASRLAGQNTGELFF. The CDR3 bases are TGTGCCAGCCGACTAGCGGGCCAGAACACCGGGGAGCTGTTTTTT. The V call is TRBV19, the J call TRBJ2-2; 10 nucleotides align to TRBD2. Unmatched junction bases numbered 5, after V lost 9 bases and J lost 1 base. The CDR3 is made up of 15 amino acids. Looked up from germline, CDR1 is LNHDA and CDR2 is SQIVND (reference sequence).

At least ten counts were recorded for this clonotype. The chain couples TRBV10-3 to TRBJ2-1; 9 nucleotides match TRBD2. The V segment lost 6 bases and the J segment 2 bases; nucleotides outside the gene matches: 2. The length of the CDR3 is 14 residues. Looked up from germline, CDR1 is ENHRY and CDR2 is SYGVKD. The CDR3 DNA reads TGTGCCATCAGGCGGGAGGGCCCCTACAATGAGCAGTTCTTC. Protein product: CAIRREGPYNEQFF.

This chain connects TRBV20-1 to TRBJ2-3; D is ambiguous. This CDR3 spans 13 amino acids. The V gene's germline CDR1 is DFQATT and CDR2 SNEGSKA (reference sequence). The germline V and J ends were trimmed by 6 bases and 1 base, with 11 bases remaining between them. As DNA, the CDR3 is TGCAGTGCCCCATTCACTCGCACAGATACGCAGTATTTT. Translation: CSAPFTRTDTQYF.

The sample holds many counts of this clonotype. CDR3 loop: CASSPVADTQYF. CDR3 bases: TGTGCCAGCAGTCCAGTCGCAGATACGCAGTATTTT. The V and J genes are TRBV11-2 and TRBJ2-3; D is uncertain. CDR3 length: 12 amino acids. V lost 6 bases and J lost 4, with 8 bases in between. Germline-derived CDR1 and CDR2 are SGHAT and FQNNGV.

The V and J genes are TRBV11-2 and TRBJ1-3; 9 bases are shared with TRBD1. Unmatched junction bases numbered 10, after V lost 6 bases and J lost 4 bases. The germline gives CDR1 SGHAT, CDR2 FQNNGV. The CDR3 extends over 16 amino acids. The CDR3 DNA sequence: TGTGCCAGCAGTCAACAGGGGGCGCCGAGAGGAAACACCATATATTTT. Translation gives CASSQQGAPRGNTIYF.